The rows below give T cell receptor beta chains drawn from one sample of a study of blood T cell repertoires in COVID-19. The repertoire was sequenced with immunoSEQ multiplex PCR; TCRdb's copy has only in-frame clones and lacks some. The table has 140,000 to 150,000 clones, approximately 80% seen once; the top ten hold approximately 38%. Sequenced: peripheral blood. The receptors originated from a human donor in a cohort sampled during active COVID-19. Both conserved end residues are part of each CDR3. Fields, in order: J gene, clone size, V gene, D gene, CDR3 DNA, CDR3 protein. A D gene is named only where the DNA matches it firmly. Clone size is shown for a subset of rows, as once, few, many or a class of expanded clone.

J: TRBJ1-2; size: NA; V: TRBV28; D: NA; DNA: TGTGCCAGCAGTTTAAGGGGGGGTGGCTACACCTTC; CDR3: CASSLRGGGYTF
J: TRBJ2-7; size: NA; V: TRBV6-5; D: TRBD1; DNA: TGTGCCAGTGTCTCCGCCACAGGGGGAGACTACGAGCAGTACTTC; CDR3: CASVSATGGDYEQYF
J: TRBJ2-7; size: few; V: TRBV5-4; D: TRBD2; DNA: TGTGCCAGCAGCACCGGGACTAGCGGGGGTTACGAGCAGTACTTC; CDR3: CASSTGTSGGYEQYF
J: TRBJ1-2; size: once; V: TRBV7-9; D: TRBD1; DNA: TGTGCCAGCAGCCTCTCTCCGGGACAGCTCCGTTGGCGGGATTATGGCTACACCTTC; CDR3: CASSLSPGQLRWRDYGYTF
J: TRBJ1-2; size: NA; V: TRBV7-2; D: TRBD1; DNA: TGTGCCAGCAGTTCCGACAGGGGGCGGGTCGGTGGCTACACCTTC; CDR3: CASSSDRGRVGGYTF
J: TRBJ1-5; size: NA; V: TRBV18; D: NA; DNA: TGTGCCAGCTCACCTAGACGGGCGGAGGGCAATCAGCCCCAGCATTTT; CDR3: CASSPRRAEGNQPQHF
J: TRBJ2-7; size: NA; V: TRBV7-2; D: NA; DNA: TGTGCCAGCAGCTCGACAGCTACCTCCTACGAGCAGTACTTC; CDR3: CASSSTATSYEQYF
J: TRBJ1-1; size: NA; V: TRBV19; D: NA; DNA: TGTGCCAGCTCCCGGGACATATTGAACACTGAAGCTTTCTTT; CDR3: CASSRDILNTEAFF
J: TRBJ1-5; size: NA; V: TRBV9; D: NA; DNA: TGTGCCAGCAGCGTAAACCCAGGGGCTGATCAGCCCCAGCATTTT; CDR3: CASSVNPGADQPQHF
J: TRBJ2-1; size: NA; V: TRBV7-2; D: NA; DNA: TGTGCCAGCAGCTTATTGGTCAGCCTAGCTGAGCAGTTCTTC; CDR3: CASSLLVSLAEQFF
J: TRBJ1-3; size: NA; V: TRBV11-3; D: NA; DNA: TGTGCCAGCAGCTCGAGGGCGGGGGACTCTGGAAACACCATATATTTT; CDR3: CASSSRAGDSGNTIYF
J: TRBJ2-7; size: once; V: TRBV2; D: TRBD2; DNA: TGTGCCAGCAGTGAAAAAGCCCCGGGACTAGCGGTCTACGAGCAGTACTTC; CDR3: CASSEKAPGLAVYEQYF
J: TRBJ1-4; size: NA; V: TRBV4-3; D: TRBD1; DNA: TGCGCCAGCAGCCCCGAACCGGGACAGGGGGCCCGGCTACGGGGACTGTTTTTT; CDR3: CASSPEPGQGARLRGLFF
J: TRBJ2-1; size: NA; V: TRBV14; D: NA; DNA: TGTGCCAGCAGCCAAGAGTTCGGGGGGCAGTTCTTC; CDR3: CASSQEFGGQFF
J: TRBJ1-1; size: NA; V: TRBV19; D: NA; DNA: TGTGCCAGTAGGCCTACAGAATACACTGAAGCTTTCTTT; CDR3: CASRPTEYTEAFF
J: TRBJ2-7; size: NA; V: TRBV9; D: TRBD1; DNA: TGTGCCAGCAGCGTAGGGGAGACAGGGTACGAGCAGTACTTC; CDR3: CASSVGETGYEQYF
J: TRBJ2-1; size: NA; V: TRBV27; D: TRBD2; DNA: TGTGCCAGCTCCCGGGGGGGCGGGGGATTTTACAATGAGCAGTTCTTC; CDR3: CASSRGGGGFYNEQFF
J: TRBJ1-3; size: once; V: TRBV5-4; D: NA; DNA: TGTGCCAGCAGCCTTGCAGGGACTGGAAACACCATATATTTT; CDR3: CASSLAGTGNTIYF
J: TRBJ2-7; size: NA; V: TRBV4-3; D: TRBD2; DNA: TGCGCCAGCAGCCGGGCACGGCTACCGGGAGGCATCTACGAGCAGTACTTC; CDR3: CASSRARLPGGIYEQYF